Here is one T cell receptor beta chain with its context. The data originate from a study of T cell changes during pregnancy in multiple sclerosis. This CDR3 contains 14 residues. Germline CDR1 SGHRS, CDR2 YFSETQ. V lost 1 base and J lost 3, with 10 bases in between. TCRdb's table, derived via immunoSEQ multiplex PCR, lists solely in-frame clones and lacks some. The repertoire includes 50,000 or so clones, about nine tenths of them detected once, and roughly 1.2% sits in the top ten. The chain links TRBV5-1 to TRBJ1-2, with D possibly matching TRBD1 (5 bases). This receptor was obtained from a female donor in good health, enrolled as a control in a pregnancy study. Specimen: peripheral blood, collected after pregnancy. CDR3 in DNA: TGCGCCAGCAGCTTGTTTCAGGGTGACTATGGCTACACCTTC. This sequence encodes CASSLFQGDYGYTF. Combining the CDR3 with reference TRBV5-1 and TRBJ1-2 gives the whole variable domain KAGVTQTPRYLIKTRGQQVTLSCSPISGHRSVSWYQQTPGQGLQFLFEYFSETQRNKGNFPGRFSGRQFSNSRSEMNVSTLELGDSALYLCASSLFQGDYGYTFGSGTRLTVV.